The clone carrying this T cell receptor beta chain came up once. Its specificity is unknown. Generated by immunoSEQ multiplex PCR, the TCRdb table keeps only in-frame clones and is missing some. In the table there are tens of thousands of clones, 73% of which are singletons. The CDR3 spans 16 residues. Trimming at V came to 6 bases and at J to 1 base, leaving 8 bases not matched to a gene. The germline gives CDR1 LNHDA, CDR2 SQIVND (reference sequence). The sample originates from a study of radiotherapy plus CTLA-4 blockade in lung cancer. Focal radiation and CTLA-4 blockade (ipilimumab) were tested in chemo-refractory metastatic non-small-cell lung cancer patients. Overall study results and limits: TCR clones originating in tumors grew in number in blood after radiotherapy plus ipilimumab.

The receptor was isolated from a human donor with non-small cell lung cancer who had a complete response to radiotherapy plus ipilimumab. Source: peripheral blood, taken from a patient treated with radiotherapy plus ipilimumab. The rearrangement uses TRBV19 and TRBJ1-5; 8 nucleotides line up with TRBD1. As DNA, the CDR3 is TGTGCCAGTAGGTATGGACAGGGAGGGAGCAATCAGCCCCAGCATTTT. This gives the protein CASRYGQGGSNQPQHF.